Below are 17 T cell receptor beta chains sequenced from a single sample in a study of shared clonotypes between healthy human individuals. In the naive CD8 group, cells lacked CD45RO and were positively selected for CCR7, so terminally differentiated effector memory CD45RA+ cells were left out. Sequenced by immunoSEQ multiplex PCR; TCRdb stores in-frame clones only, minus some. The sample has approximately 1.9 million clones; around 95% are singletons. Sequences were obtained from naive CD8+ T cells from PBMCs. The origin of the receptors is a man aged 18-30 years in good health. Some clones in this sample may be carry-over from other donors' samples.

The chain is built from TRBV27 and TRBJ2-3; TRBD2 matches 8 bases. The CDR3 spans 16 residues. Germline assignment: CDR1 MNHEY and CDR2 SMNVEV (reference sequence). J was trimmed by 2 bases and V by 4 bases; bases with no gene match: 8. CDR3 protein: CASSSELADITDTQYF. The CDR3 DNA reads as TGTGCCAGCAGTTCCGAACTAGCGGACATCACAGATACGCAGTATTTT.

V usage is TRBV6-1 and J usage is TRBJ1-4, with D possibly being TRBD1 (5 bases). CDR1 is MNHNS and CDR2 is SASEGT in the germline V gene. The V end was cut by 6 bases, the J end by 8 bases, with 16 bases between. This CDR3 has 14 amino acids. DNA of the CDR3: TGTGCCAGCAGCAGTGCGGGACCTAGGGAAAAACTGTTTTTT. It specifies CASSSAGPREKLFF.

CDR3 DNA: TGTGCCAGCAGCTCCGTAGTAAAAGAGACCCAGTACTTC. It codes for CASSSVVKETQYF. V gene TRBV7-7 combines with J gene TRBJ2-5; no definite D call. In germline, CDR1 is SSHAT, CDR2 FNYEAQ (reference sequence). V shed 4 bases and J shed 3 bases, with 9 bases lying between them. The CDR3 runs 13 residues.

The chain couples TRBV6-6 to TRBJ2-1; 10 bases fit TRBD2. Germline loops: CDR1 MNHNY, CDR2 SVGAGI (reference sequence). The CDR3 is 16 amino acids. The junction had 10 bases not matched to a gene; V was cut back by 2 bases and J by 9 bases. CDR3 amino acids: CASSYDPAGGPGEQFF. CDR3 nucleotide sequence: TGTGCCAGCAGTTACGATCCAGCGGGAGGGCCCGGTGAGCAGTTCTTC.

In this sample, this clone turned up a few times. The chain has TRBV7-9 and TRBJ2-7, with D possibly TRBD1 on 5 matching bases. Trimming shortened V by 6 bases and J by 0 bases, and 15 bases separated the two germline ends. The CDR3 runs to 15 residues. Germline loops: CDR1 SEHNR, CDR2 FQNEAQ (reference sequence). For the CDR3, the DNA is TGTGCCAGCAGTCCCAAGGGGCTTAACTCCTACGAGCAGTACTTC. Its protein product is CASSPKGLNSYEQYF.

V gene TRBV27 combines with J gene TRBJ2-7, with D hard to call. Germline values: CDR1 MNHEY, CDR2 SMNVEV (reference sequence). The CDR3 spans 13 residues. V lost 3 bases to trimming and J lost 1 base, with 7 bases between them. The CDR3 reads CASSFTISYEQYF. The CDR3 DNA reads TGTGCCAGCAGTTTCACGATTTCCTACGAGCAGTACTTC.

The chain is built from TRBV27 and TRBJ2-3, with D possibly being TRBD2 (6 bases). CDR3 length: 12 residues. Germline values: CDR1 MNHEY, CDR2 SMNVEV (reference sequence). V was shortened by 3 bases and J by 10 bases, with 11 bases between the two germline ends. CDR3 nucleotides: TGTGCCAGCAGTTTCAGAGGGGACTCGCAGTATTTT. This translates into CASSFRGDSQYF.

Details on this clone: Other DNA sequences in this specimen translate into the identical CDR3. The chain combines TRBV27 with TRBJ2-7; D is unresolved. Trimming cost V 0 bases and J 3 bases, with 6 bases left between them. Germline assignment: CDR1 MNHEY and CDR2 SMNVEV (reference sequence). The CDR3 loop spans 13 amino acids. In DNA form, the CDR3 reads TGTGCCAGCAGTTTATCGGCCTACTACGAGCAGTACTTC. Translation gives CASSLSAYYEQYF.

The V and J genes are TRBV7-2 and TRBJ2-7; D is unresolved. This CDR3 has 12 amino acids. Germline loops: CDR1 SGHTA, CDR2 FQGNSA. The V and J ends lost 5 bases and 5 bases respectively, with 10 bases between them. The CDR3, as DNA: TGTGCCAGCAGCCATGCCCGGGACGAGCAGTACTTC. This gives the protein CASSHARDEQYF.

This clone was counted only a few times. CDR3 sequence reads: CASSLSWGKAEAFF. The CDR3, as DNA: TGTGCCAGCAGTTTATCGTGGGGGAAGGCTGAAGCTTTCTTT. The chain joins TRBV27 to TRBJ1-1; tentatively, D is TRBD1 (5 bases). V was pared by 0 bases and J by 6 bases, with 11 bases between. CDR1 is MNHEY and CDR2 is SMNVEV in the germline V gene (reference sequence). CDR3 length equals 14 residues.

The chain uses TRBV28 and TRBJ2-7; 8 bases match TRBD1. Germline values: CDR1 MDHEN, CDR2 SYDVKM. V shed 5 bases and J 7 bases; nucleotides not matched to a gene: 4. The CDR3 length is 12 residues. CDR3 nucleotide sequence: TGTGCCAGCAGTAGGACAGGGTTAGAGCAGTACTTC. Translated, it gives CASSRTGLEQYF.

J is TRBJ1-2 and V is TRBV6-5; unclear D gene. Trimming pared 0 bases from V and 3 bases from J, leaving 8 bases between. Germline lookup yields CDR1 MNHEY and CDR2 SVGAGI. The CDR3 sequence is 14 residues long. The CDR3: CASSYSAVYYGYTF. DNA of the CDR3: TGTGCCAGCAGTTACTCGGCGGTTTACTATGGCTACACCTTC.

The chain carries TRBV9 and TRBJ2-7; 10 nucleotides match TRBD2. This CDR3 spans 17 amino acids. V was pared by 4 bases and J by 6 bases, with 16 bases of the junction left unmatched. Germline values: CDR1 SGDLS, CDR2 YYNGEE. CDR3 loop: CASSSSSAGGPTSEQYF. The CDR3 region has the DNA TGTGCCAGCAGCTCGAGCTCAGCGGGAGGGCCAACTTCCGAGCAGTACTTC.

The chain recombines TRBV11-2 with TRBJ2-7; D gene unclear. The CDR3 consists of 13 residues. In germline, CDR1 is SGHAT, CDR2 FQNNGV. V was trimmed by 8 bases and J by 0 bases, leaving 11 bases between them. This CDR3 is CASAPSHSYEQYF. In nucleotides, the CDR3 is TGTGCCAGCGCTCCTTCCCACTCCTACGAGCAGTACTTC.

The genes are TRBV10-3 and TRBJ2-1; the D gene is possibly TRBD2 (6 bases). In germline, CDR1 is ENHRY, CDR2 SYGVKD. The CDR3 covers 13 residues. Trimming removed 10 bases from V and 7 bases from J, with 17 bases in between. The CDR3 DNA is TGTGCCACGACGGGCGGCCGGGAGAATGAGCAGTTCTTC. It is translated as CATTGGRENEQFF.

CDR3 DNA: TGTGCCAGCAGTGAAGCGCTTCGCCAATTTGGGTTCTTC. Its translation: CASSEALRQFGFF. The chain is built from TRBV6-1 and TRBJ2-1; D is unresolved. Germline loops: CDR1 MNHNS, CDR2 SASEGT. V was pared by 0 bases and J by 15 bases, with 15 bases between. The CDR3 extends over 13 amino acids.

The V gene is TRBV27, the J gene TRBJ2-1; weak D call: TRBD2 (7 bases). This CDR3 has 18 amino acids. V shed 1 base and J shed 8 bases, with 24 bases lying between them. Germline loops: CDR1 MNHEY, CDR2 SMNVEV (reference sequence). CDR3 in DNA: TGTGCCAGCAGTTTATTGCCCCCAGGGGCGGGAGCTCTCTATGAGCAGTTCTTC. It yields the protein CASSLLPPGAGALYEQFF.